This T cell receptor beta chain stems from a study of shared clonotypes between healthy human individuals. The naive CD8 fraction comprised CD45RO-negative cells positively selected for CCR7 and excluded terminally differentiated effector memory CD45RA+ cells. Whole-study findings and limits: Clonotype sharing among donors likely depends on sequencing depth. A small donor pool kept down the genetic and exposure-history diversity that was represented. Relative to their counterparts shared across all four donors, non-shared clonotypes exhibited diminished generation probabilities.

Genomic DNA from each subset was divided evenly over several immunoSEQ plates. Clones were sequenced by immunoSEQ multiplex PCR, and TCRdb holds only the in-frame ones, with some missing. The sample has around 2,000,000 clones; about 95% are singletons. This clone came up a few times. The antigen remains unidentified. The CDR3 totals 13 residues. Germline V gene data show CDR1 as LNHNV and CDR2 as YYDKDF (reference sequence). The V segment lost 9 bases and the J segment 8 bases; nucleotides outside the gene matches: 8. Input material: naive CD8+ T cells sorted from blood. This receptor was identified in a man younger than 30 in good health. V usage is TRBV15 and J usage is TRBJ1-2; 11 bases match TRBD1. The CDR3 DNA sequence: TGTGCCACTTGGACAGGGGGCGGAGACGGCTACACCTTC. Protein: CATWTGGGDGYTF.